A selection of T cell receptor beta chains follows, all from one sample in a study of blood T cell repertoires in COVID-19. Measured with immunoSEQ multiplex PCR; TCRdb has only the in-frame clones, and not every one. There are approximately 190,000 clones in the sample; roughly 84% occur only once, and around 20% lies in the top ten. The sequenced sample consisted of peripheral blood. All receptors come from a human donor in a cohort sampled during active COVID-19. Both conserved end residues are part of each CDR3. A D gene is named only where the DNA matches it firmly. Only some rows state a clone size, as once, few, many or a class for expanded clones.

cdr3_aa: CASSWVSENTGELFF
cdr3_nt: TGTGCCAGCAGCTGGGTCAGCGAGAACACCGGGGAGCTGTTTTTT
d_call: -
j_call: TRBJ2-2
clone_size: -
v_call: TRBV7-6

cdr3_aa: CASSIGTANYGYTF
cdr3_nt: TGTGCCAGTAGTATAGGCACAGCTAACTATGGCTACACCTTC
d_call: -
j_call: TRBJ1-2
clone_size: -
v_call: TRBV19

cdr3_aa: CASRASRGENYGYTF
cdr3_nt: TGTGCCAGCAGGGCTAGCCGAGGCGAGAACTATGGCTACACCTTC
d_call: -
j_call: TRBJ1-2
clone_size: -
v_call: TRBV7-9

cdr3_aa: CASSQPQSSSGGEQFF
cdr3_nt: TGTGCCAGCAGCCAACCTCAGAGCTCATCCGGGGGTGAGCAGTTCTTC
d_call: -
j_call: TRBJ2-1
clone_size: -
v_call: TRBV3-1/TRBV3-2

cdr3_aa: CASSRIEVYEQYF
cdr3_nt: TGTGCCAGCAGTCGGATAGAGGTCTACGAGCAGTACTTC
d_call: -
j_call: TRBJ2-7
clone_size: -
v_call: TRBV28

cdr3_aa: CASSLLPRPPGELFF
cdr3_nt: TGTGCCAGCAGTTTACTTCCTAGACCCCCCGGGGAGCTGTTTTTT
d_call: -
j_call: TRBJ2-2
clone_size: -
v_call: TRBV27

cdr3_aa: CSATGTGNTIYF
cdr3_nt: TGCAGCGCGACAGGAACTGGAAACACCATATATTTT
d_call: -
j_call: TRBJ1-3
clone_size: few
v_call: TRBV29-1

cdr3_aa: CASSFKTGGNSPLHF
cdr3_nt: TGTGCCAGCAGCTTCAAGACAGGCGGTAACTCACCCCTCCACTTT
d_call: -
j_call: TRBJ1-6
clone_size: -
v_call: TRBV27

cdr3_aa: CASKEFSLQDTQYF
cdr3_nt: TGTGCCAGCAAGGAGTTCAGTTTGCAGGATACGCAGTATTTT
d_call: -
j_call: TRBJ2-3
clone_size: -
v_call: TRBV27

cdr3_aa: CASSPPGQGFLATQYF
cdr3_nt: TGTGCCAGCAGCCCGCCGGGACAGGGTTTTTTAGCTACGCAGTATTTT
d_call: TRBD1
j_call: TRBJ2-3
clone_size: -
v_call: TRBV7-9

cdr3_aa: CASAAHQPQHF
cdr3_nt: TGTGCCAGTGCAGCGCATCAGCCCCAGCATTTT
d_call: -
j_call: TRBJ1-5
clone_size: few
v_call: TRBV12-3/TRBV12-4

cdr3_aa: CSVVDGGSTEAFF
cdr3_nt: TGCAGCGTTGTCGACGGGGGGAGCACTGAAGCTTTCTTT
d_call: -
j_call: TRBJ1-1
clone_size: -
v_call: TRBV29-1

cdr3_aa: CASSPLTGGEKLFF
cdr3_nt: TGTGCCAGCAGCCCTTTGACAGGGGGAGAAAAACTGTTTTTT
d_call: TRBD1
j_call: TRBJ1-4
clone_size: -
v_call: TRBV3-1/TRBV3-2

cdr3_aa: CASSLYRDSVYGYTF
cdr3_nt: TGTGCCAGCAGTTTATACCGGGACAGCGTCTATGGCTACACCTTC
d_call: TRBD1
j_call: TRBJ1-2
clone_size: -
v_call: TRBV27

cdr3_aa: CASSSAPGLRSYEQYF
cdr3_nt: TGTGCCAGCAGCTCCGCTCCGGGACTTCGATCATACGAGCAGTACTTC
d_call: -
j_call: TRBJ2-7
clone_size: -
v_call: TRBV7-2

cdr3_aa: CSASGLVGYEQYF
cdr3_nt: TGCAGTGCTAGTGGGCTAGTAGGCTACGAGCAGTACTTC
d_call: -
j_call: TRBJ2-7
clone_size: -
v_call: TRBV20-1

cdr3_aa: CASGRGQMNTEAFF
cdr3_nt: TGTGCCAGCGGCCGGGGGCAGATGAACACTGAAGCTTTCTTT
d_call: -
j_call: TRBJ1-1
clone_size: -
v_call: TRBV3-1/TRBV3-2

cdr3_aa: CASSLGDRGIDEQYF
cdr3_nt: TGTGCCAGCAGCTTAGGGGACAGGGGGATAGACGAGCAGTACTTC
d_call: TRBD1
j_call: TRBJ2-7
clone_size: -
v_call: TRBV11-2

cdr3_aa: CASSLGGGAQADTQYF
cdr3_nt: TGTGCCAGCAGCTTGGGTGGGGGGGCCCAGGCAGATACGCAGTATTTT
d_call: -
j_call: TRBJ2-3
clone_size: once
v_call: TRBV7-9

cdr3_aa: CASSPGGEQFF
cdr3_nt: TGTGCCAGCAGCCCGGGGGGCGAGCAGTTCTTC
d_call: -
j_call: TRBJ2-1
clone_size: few
v_call: TRBV2

cdr3_aa: CASSLEFGTGGIYEQYF
cdr3_nt: TGTGCCAGCAGCTTAGAATTCGGGACAGGGGGCATCTACGAGCAGTACTTC
d_call: TRBD1
j_call: TRBJ2-7
clone_size: -
v_call: TRBV11-2

cdr3_aa: CSVDRDWGYEQFF
cdr3_nt: TGCAGCGTGGACAGGGACTGGGGCTATGAGCAGTTCTTC
d_call: TRBD1
j_call: TRBJ2-1
clone_size: few
v_call: TRBV29-1

cdr3_aa: CASRSNRGQYSNQPQHF
cdr3_nt: TGTGCCAGCAGGTCCAACAGGGGACAGTATAGCAATCAGCCCCAGCATTTT
d_call: TRBD1
j_call: TRBJ1-5
clone_size: -
v_call: TRBV28

cdr3_aa: CASSQGHRNEKLFF
cdr3_nt: TGTGCCAGCAGTCAGGGACACCGTAATGAAAAACTGTTTTTT
d_call: -
j_call: TRBJ1-4
clone_size: -
v_call: TRBV28

cdr3_aa: CASSILAGGLSEQFF
cdr3_nt: TGTGCCAGCAGCATACTAGCGGGGGGGCTTAGTGAGCAGTTCTTC
d_call: TRBD2
j_call: TRBJ2-1
clone_size: -
v_call: TRBV11-2

cdr3_aa: CASSPIFSPMQPQHF
cdr3_nt: TGTGCCAGCAGTCCTATATTTTCCCCTATGCAGCCCCAGCATTTT
d_call: -
j_call: TRBJ1-5
clone_size: few
v_call: TRBV6-5

cdr3_aa: CASSPGTGGWETQYF
cdr3_nt: TGTGCCAGTAGTCCTGGGACAGGGGGCTGGGAGACCCAGTACTTC
d_call: TRBD1
j_call: TRBJ2-5
clone_size: -
v_call: TRBV19

cdr3_aa: CASSLEDRGTYEQYF
cdr3_nt: TGTGCCAGCAGCTTGGAGGACAGGGGGACCTACGAGCAGTACTTC
d_call: TRBD1
j_call: TRBJ2-7
clone_size: -
v_call: TRBV5-5

cdr3_aa: CASSPGTVYGYTF
cdr3_nt: TGCGCCAGCAGCCCGGGGACAGTCTATGGCTACACCTTC
d_call: TRBD1
j_call: TRBJ1-2
clone_size: -
v_call: TRBV4-1

cdr3_aa: CASSPENRGRLGATNEKLFF
cdr3_nt: TGCGCCAGCAGCCCAGAAAACAGGGGACGGCTGGGGGCAACTAATGAAAAACTGTTTTTT
d_call: TRBD1
j_call: TRBJ1-4
clone_size: -
v_call: TRBV4-1

cdr3_aa: CASSLNVVGSPLHF
cdr3_nt: TGTGCCAGCAGCTTAAATGTTGTCGGGTCACCCCTCCACTTT
d_call: -
j_call: TRBJ1-6
clone_size: -
v_call: TRBV7-9

cdr3_aa: CASSPPMEGSPAFF
cdr3_nt: TGTGCCAGCTCACCACCTATGGAGGGCTCGCCGGCTTTCTTT
d_call: -
j_call: TRBJ1-1
clone_size: once
v_call: TRBV18

cdr3_aa: CASSSTGLNQPQHF
cdr3_nt: TGTGCCAGCAGTTCCACAGGGCTAAATCAGCCCCAGCATTTT
d_call: -
j_call: TRBJ1-5
clone_size: -
v_call: TRBV27

cdr3_aa: CASRKGGDISNYGYTF
cdr3_nt: TGTGCCAGCAGGAAAGGGGGGGACATATCTAACTATGGCTACACCTTC
d_call: -
j_call: TRBJ1-2
clone_size: -
v_call: TRBV2

cdr3_aa: CASSFRDRGLYEQYF
cdr3_nt: TGTGCCAGCAGTTTCCGGGACAGGGGATTATACGAGCAGTACTTC
d_call: TRBD1
j_call: TRBJ2-7
clone_size: -
v_call: TRBV6-5

cdr3_aa: CASSYRNGGNQPQHF
cdr3_nt: TGTGCCAGCAGTTACCGCAACGGTGGCAATCAGCCCCAGCATTTT
d_call: -
j_call: TRBJ1-5
clone_size: -
v_call: TRBV6-5

cdr3_aa: CSASSGADEQFF
cdr3_nt: TGCAGTGCTAGTTCAGGGGCCGATGAGCAGTTCTTC
d_call: -
j_call: TRBJ2-1
clone_size: -
v_call: TRBV20-1

cdr3_aa: CASSFRDTSYEQYF
cdr3_nt: TGTGCCAGCAGCTTCCGAGACACCTCCTACGAGCAGTACTTC
d_call: -
j_call: TRBJ2-7
clone_size: -
v_call: TRBV5-8

cdr3_aa: CASSLGTGGIYEQYF
cdr3_nt: TGTGCCAGTAGTTTAGGGACAGGAGGAATTTACGAGCAGTACTTC
d_call: TRBD1
j_call: TRBJ2-7
clone_size: -
v_call: TRBV19

cdr3_aa: CASSRGGTDEQFF
cdr3_nt: TGTGCCAGTAGTAGGGGAGGTACCGATGAGCAGTTCTTC
d_call: -
j_call: TRBJ2-1
clone_size: -
v_call: TRBV19

cdr3_aa: CASSLTSGSSNEQYF
cdr3_nt: TGTGCCAGCAGCTTAACTAGCGGGAGCTCCAACGAGCAGTACTTC
d_call: TRBD2
j_call: TRBJ2-7
clone_size: -
v_call: TRBV7-2

cdr3_aa: CASSKPPGTGGEKLFF
cdr3_nt: TGTGCCAGTAGTAAACCCCCCGGGACAGGGGGTGAAAAACTGTTTTTT
d_call: TRBD1
j_call: TRBJ1-4
clone_size: -
v_call: TRBV19

cdr3_aa: CASSFLSGGEQFF
cdr3_nt: TGTGCCAGCAGTTTTTTATCCGGCGGTGAGCAGTTCTTC
d_call: -
j_call: TRBJ2-1
clone_size: -
v_call: TRBV12-3/TRBV12-4

cdr3_aa: CASSPSGQGGPEAFF
cdr3_nt: TGTGCCAGCTCACCCTCGGGACAGGGGGGTCCTGAAGCTTTCTTT
d_call: TRBD1
j_call: TRBJ1-1
clone_size: -
v_call: TRBV18

cdr3_aa: CASSEPGLAGGNEQFF
cdr3_nt: TGTGCCAGCAGTGAACCGGGACTAGCGGGAGGAAATGAGCAGTTCTTC
d_call: TRBD2
j_call: TRBJ2-1
clone_size: -
v_call: TRBV2

cdr3_aa: CASNVGIGPYEQYF
cdr3_nt: TGTGCCAGCAACGTCGGGATTGGACCCTACGAGCAGTACTTC
d_call: -
j_call: TRBJ2-7
clone_size: -
v_call: TRBV7-8

cdr3_aa: CASSPSTDTQYF
cdr3_nt: TGTGCCAGCAGCCCAAGCACAGATACGCAGTATTTT
d_call: -
j_call: TRBJ2-3
clone_size: -
v_call: TRBV11-2

cdr3_aa: CASSLLRPPSYTQYF
cdr3_nt: TGCGCCAGCAGCCTCCTCAGGCCCCCCAGCTATACGCAGTATTTT
d_call: -
j_call: TRBJ2-3
clone_size: -
v_call: TRBV4-1

cdr3_aa: CASSRRTGSNYGYTF
cdr3_nt: TGTGCCAGCAGTAGGCGGACAGGGTCTAACTATGGCTACACCTTC
d_call: TRBD1
j_call: TRBJ1-2
clone_size: -
v_call: TRBV25-1

cdr3_aa: CASSPTGEGYGYTF
cdr3_nt: TGTGCCAGCTCACCAACAGGGGAAGGCTATGGCTACACCTTC
d_call: TRBD1
j_call: TRBJ1-2
clone_size: -
v_call: TRBV18

cdr3_aa: CAISESTLYGRNYNSPLHF
cdr3_nt: TGTGCCATCAGTGAGTCGACTCTTTATGGCAGAAACTATAATTCACCCCTCCACTTT
d_call: -
j_call: TRBJ1-6
clone_size: -
v_call: TRBV10-3

cdr3_aa: CASRTGQGIGSNQPQHF
cdr3_nt: TGTGCCAGTAGAACGGGACAGGGAATTGGGAGCAATCAGCCCCAGCATTTT
d_call: TRBD1
j_call: TRBJ1-5
clone_size: -
v_call: TRBV19

cdr3_aa: CASSSTEPGISEAFF
cdr3_nt: TGTGCCAGCAGCTCCACAGAACCAGGGATTAGTGAAGCTTTCTTT
d_call: -
j_call: TRBJ1-1
clone_size: -
v_call: TRBV6-6